A selection of T cell receptor beta chains follows, all from one sample in a study of blood T cell repertoires in COVID-19. The table came from immunoSEQ multiplex PCR; TCRdb's copy has only in-frame clones and leaves some out. This sample has 470,000 or so clones, with approximately 90% found just once. Sequenced: peripheral blood. These receptors all come from a young woman with acute or convalescent COVID-19. Each CDR3 is given with its conserved first and last residue.

v_gene: TRBV4-2
len: 13
CDR3aa: CASGGGSDYGYTF

v_gene: TRBV18
len: 16
CDR3aa: CASSLVGTGPTDTQYF

v_gene: TRBV5-5
len: 15
CDR3aa: CASSFGGSSGNTIYF

v_gene: TRBV28
len: 16
CDR3aa: CASSSFFLGGDTEAFF

v_gene: TRBV6-5
len: 14
CDR3aa: CASTYVPSGNTIYF

v_gene: TRBV6-5
len: 12
CDR3aa: CASSLRGDGYTF

v_gene: TRBV6-5
len: 14
CDR3aa: CASSYAGGNTEAFF

v_gene: TRBV5-1
len: 14
CDR3aa: CASSLGQGAHEQYF

v_gene: TRBV6-1
len: 18
CDR3aa: CASSDHPGQVFGNQPQHF

v_gene: TRBV7-9
len: 13
CDR3aa: CASRRESTGELFF

v_gene: TRBV29-1
len: 16
CDR3aa: CSVEGTGQGFQETQYF

v_gene: TRBV7-9
len: 18
CDR3aa: CASSSSLVSGVRTDTQYF

v_gene: TRBV30
len: 12
CDR3aa: CAWSVSSYEQYF

v_gene: TRBV5-6
len: 13
CDR3aa: CASSLDRDYEQYF

v_gene: TRBV6-6
len: 15
CDR3aa: CASSHDRAENTEAFF

v_gene: TRBV5-1
len: 14
CDR3aa: CASSLSTGRNEQYF

v_gene: TRBV11-3
len: 13
CDR3aa: CASSLESTKTIYF

v_gene: TRBV7-2
len: 14
CDR3aa: CASSLPVSGNTIYF

v_gene: TRBV18
len: 16
CDR3aa: CASSPLTGASYNEQFF

v_gene: TRBV18
len: 15
CDR3aa: CASSRLAQGTDTQYF

v_gene: TRBV5-1
len: 13
CDR3aa: CASSLDQGGEQFF

v_gene: TRBV11-2
len: 15
CDR3aa: CASSLSQQGPDTQYF

v_gene: TRBV28
len: 15
CDR3aa: CASEGVYTNNSPLHF

v_gene: TRBV7-8
len: 17
CDR3aa: CASSQPNFSGGRDTQYF

v_gene: TRBV13
len: 14
CDR3aa: CASSYSGGGYGYTF

v_gene: TRBV5-1
len: 13
CDR3aa: CASSLPGQDEQYF

v_gene: TRBV7-2
len: 15
CDR3aa: CASSPWGSGAYEQYF

v_gene: TRBV2
len: 12
CDR3aa: CASSHRTGELFF

v_gene: TRBV5-6
len: 13
CDR3aa: CASRSVGGHGYTF

v_gene: TRBV15
len: 17
CDR3aa: CATSRGLGRGLGQPQHF

v_gene: TRBV5-5
len: 15
CDR3aa: CASSLPQGETGELFF

v_gene: TRBV6-1
len: 16
CDR3aa: CASSVGMGGGTETQYF

v_gene: TRBV30
len: 13
CDR3aa: CARSAGGPYEQYF

v_gene: TRBV5-6
len: 16
CDR3aa: CASSTTRQFKGYGYTF

v_gene: TRBV6-5
len: 14
CDR3aa: CASREDGGVETQYF

v_gene: TRBV2
len: 14
CDR3aa: CASSDFQINSPLHF

v_gene: TRBV19
len: 17
CDR3aa: CASSTGTGGLTNYGYTF

v_gene: TRBV24-1
len: 13
CDR3aa: CATRDSFRETQYF

v_gene: TRBV29-1
len: 14
CDR3aa: CIGDRGIRANTIYF

v_gene: TRBV7-9
len: 16
CDR3aa: CASSLAFRKRGEKLFF

v_gene: TRBV12-3/TRBV12-4
len: 13
CDR3aa: CASRPDSTTEQYF